The rows below give T cell receptor beta chains drawn from one sample of a study of technical replicates of blood from a handful of donors. The protocol was immunoSEQ multiplex PCR, while the TCRdb copy is restricted to in-frame clones and leaves out a portion. The sample has about 72,000 clones, roughly 95% seen once. Sequencing was carried out using T cells isolated from PBMCs. The receptors were gathered from a human donor in good health. Each CDR3 is given with its conserved first and last residue. A D gene is named only where the DNA matches it firmly. The size of a clone is reported for some rows only, either as once, few or many, or as a class for expanded clones.

D gene	V gene	J gene	clone size	CDR3 protein	CDR3 DNA
NA	TRBV6-5	TRBJ1-5	few	CASSPRAGNQPQHF	TGTGCCAGCAGCCCCCGAGCAGGGAATCAGCCCCAGCATTTT
TRBD1	TRBV4-1	TRBJ1-2	NA	CASSQVLGQAYGYTF	TGCGCCAGCAGCCAAGTATTAGGACAGGCCTATGGCTACACCTTC
NA	TRBV19	TRBJ2-1	NA	CASSERTEEQFF	TGTGCCAGTAGCGAACGGACAGAAGAGCAGTTCTTC
TRBD1	TRBV13	TRBJ1-4	once	CASSWTGREKLFF	TGTGCCAGCAGCTGGACAGGGAGGGAAAAACTGTTTTTT
NA	TRBV28	TRBJ2-7	NA	CASSFSGPYEQYF	TGTGCCAGCAGTTTTTCAGGGCCCTACGAGCAGTACTTC
TRBD1	TRBV4-1	TRBJ2-2	NA	CASSQTGDDTGELFF	TGCGCCAGCAGCCAGACAGGGGATGACACCGGGGAGCTGTTTTTT
NA	TRBV2	TRBJ2-7	NA	CASRGAYEQYF	TGTGCCAGCCGGGGTGCCTACGAGCAGTACTTC
TRBD2	TRBV7-8	TRBJ2-1	NA	CASSRIAGRDEQFF	TGTGCCAGCAGCAGAATAGCGGGGAGAGATGAGCAGTTCTTC
NA	TRBV4-1	TRBJ2-7	NA	CASRSTRNHEQYF	TGCGCCAGCAGGTCAACGAGGAACCACGAGCAGTACTTC
TRBD1	TRBV5-1	TRBJ1-1	NA	CASGRTGAGTEAFF	TGCGCCAGCGGACGGACAGGAGCGGGCACTGAAGCTTTCTTT
NA	TRBV2	TRBJ2-3	NA	CASMVGEGTDTQYF	TGTGCCAGCATGGTGGGGGAGGGCACAGATACGCAGTATTTT
NA	TRBV28	TRBJ2-1	NA	CASSLRGNEQFF	TGTGCCAGCAGTTTACGGGGAAATGAGCAGTTCTTC
TRBD2	TRBV28	TRBJ2-3	NA	CASSLYMLAESTDTQYF	TGTGCCAGCAGTTTATATATGCTAGCGGAGAGCACAGATACGCAGTATTTT
NA	TRBV9	TRBJ1-2	NA	CASSVDIANNYGYTF	TGTGCCAGCAGCGTAGACATAGCGAATAACTATGGCTACACCTTC
TRBD2	TRBV5-6	TRBJ2-1	NA	CASSTGLVRVYEQFF	TGTGCCAGCAGCACTGGACTAGTTCGGGTCTATGAGCAGTTCTTC
TRBD1	TRBV10-3	TRBJ1-1	once	CAISLTGEDTEAFF	TGTGCCATCAGCCTGACAGGGGAAGACACTGAAGCTTTCTTT
NA	TRBV5-4	TRBJ2-3	NA	CASSLPGIATDTQYF	TGTGCCAGCAGCTTGCCAGGAATCGCCACAGATACGCAGTATTTT
TRBD2	TRBV5-4	TRBJ2-1	NA	CASSYRLAGGLSYNEQFF	TGTGCCAGCAGCTACCGACTAGCGGGAGGGCTGTCCTACAATGAGCAGTTCTTC
NA	TRBV2	TRBJ2-1	NA	CASAGPPSNEQFF	TGTGCCAGCGCAGGCCCTCCCTCCAATGAGCAGTTCTTC
NA	TRBV2	TRBJ2-6	NA	CASSGRDTYLSGANVLTF	TGTGCCAGCAGCGGCCGGGACACATATCTCTCTGGGGCCAACGTCCTGACTTTC
NA	TRBV10-3	TRBJ2-7	NA	CAIGAGYEQYF	TGTGCCATCGGGGCGGGGTACGAGCAGTACTTC
TRBD1	TRBV2	TRBJ2-3	NA	CAISSPGQGIGTDTQYF	TGTGCCATCTCCTCCCCCGGACAGGGTATTGGTACAGATACGCAGTATTTT
NA	TRBV21-1	TRBJ1-1	NA	CAIQPRDTEAFF	TGTGCCATCCAGCCCCGGGACACTGAAGCTTTCTTT
NA	TRBV2	TRBJ1-5	NA	CASSETRQYSNQPQHF	TGTGCCAGCAGTGAAACCCGACAGTATAGCAATCAGCCCCAGCATTTT
TRBD1	TRBV19	TRBJ1-1	once	CASSIFGDRANTEAFF	TGTGCCAGTAGTATTTTCGGGGACAGGGCGAACACTGAAGCTTTCTTT
TRBD2	TRBV5-1	TRBJ2-5	NA	CASSLTSGQETQYF	TGCGCCAGCAGCTTGACTAGCGGACAAGAGACCCAGTACTTC
NA	TRBV28	TRBJ2-2	NA	CASGAQRGNTGELFF	TGTGCCAGCGGGGCTCAAAGGGGGAACACCGGGGAGCTGTTTTTT
TRBD1	TRBV5-6	TRBJ1-4	NA	CASSLDRGDTSNEKLFF	TGTGCCAGCAGCTTGGACAGGGGGGATACCAGTAATGAAAAACTGTTTTTT
NA	TRBV2	TRBJ1-1	NA	CASSDLEVTEAFF	TGTGCCAGCAGTGACCTAGAGGTAACTGAAGCTTTCTTT
NA	TRBV9	TRBJ2-2	NA	CASSKQGIGTGELFF	TGTGCCAGCAGCAAGCAGGGGATCGGCACCGGGGAGCTGTTTTTT
NA	TRBV5-1	TRBJ1-1	NA	CASSLVGGDTEAFF	TGCGCCAGCAGCTTGGTAGGGGGGGACACTGAAGCTTTCTTT
TRBD2	TRBV9	TRBJ2-2	NA	CASSSSGGAGTGELFF	TGTGCCAGCAGCTCTAGCGGGGGGGCCGGCACCGGGGAGCTGTTTTTT
NA	TRBV4-1	TRBJ2-7	NA	CASSQGADLPDYEQYF	TGCGCCAGCAGCCAAGGAGCGGATCTCCCCGACTACGAGCAGTACTTC
TRBD2	TRBV27	TRBJ2-5	NA	CASSSRAGVGETQYF	TGTGCCAGCAGTTCGAGAGCGGGAGTGGGGGAGACCCAGTACTTC
NA	TRBV5-4	TRBJ2-1	NA	CASSPEGQRSNEQFF	TGTGCCAGCAGCCCCGAAGGACAGAGGAGTAATGAGCAGTTCTTC
NA	TRBV29-1	TRBJ2-6	NA	CSVAPGSPRSGANVLTF	TGCAGCGTAGCTCCGGGGTCCCCACGCTCTGGGGCCAACGTCCTGACTTTC
NA	TRBV5-6	TRBJ1-1	NA	CASSLGDYTEAFF	TGTGCCAGCAGCTTGGGGGACTACACTGAAGCTTTCTTT
NA	TRBV7-9	TRBJ1-3	NA	CASSISGPTIFSGNTIYF	TGTGCCAGCAGCATAAGCGGACCAACCATCTTCTCTGGAAACACCATATATTTT
TRBD2	TRBV5-1	TRBJ2-7	NA	CASSPGTSGWEQYF	TGCGCCAGCAGCCCAGGGACTAGCGGGTGGGAGCAGTACTTC
NA	TRBV30	TRBJ2-4	NA	CAWSRPGTSGDIQYF	TGTGCCTGGAGTCGCCCCGGGACCTCGGGAGACATTCAGTACTTC
TRBD1	TRBV19	TRBJ1-2	once	CASSPPRQGYGYTF	TGTGCCAGTAGTCCCCCCAGACAGGGGTATGGCTACACCTTC
TRBD2	TRBV7-9	TRBJ2-7	NA	CASSLKLAGGPREQYF	TGTGCCAGCAGCTTAAAACTAGCGGGAGGGCCCCGGGAGCAGTACTTC
TRBD1	TRBV19	TRBJ2-5	NA	CASSSSLSRQGPVQETQYF	TGTGCCAGTAGTAGCTCGCTCTCGCGACAGGGGCCGGTCCAAGAGACCCAGTACTTC
NA	TRBV12-2	TRBJ2-5	NA	CASRLVFDHKRGTRETQYF	TGTGCAAGTCGCTTAGTCTTTGACCATAAGCGCGGGACTAGGGAGACCCAGTACTTC
TRBD2	TRBV6-5	TRBJ2-7	NA	CASSYAGAYEQYF	TGTGCCAGCAGTTACGCGGGGGCCTACGAGCAGTACTTC
NA	TRBV5-1	TRBJ1-1	NA	CASSATDTEAFF	TGCGCCAGCAGCGCGACAGACACTGAAGCTTTCTTT
NA	TRBV10-3	TRBJ2-2	NA	CAISGQGLGNTGELFF	TGTGCCATCAGTGGGCAGGGGTTGGGGAACACCGGGGAGCTGTTTTTT
TRBD2	TRBV27	TRBJ2-1	NA	CASSPLLAGEGEQFF	TGTGCCAGCAGTCCTTTATTAGCGGGAGAGGGTGAGCAGTTCTTC
TRBD1	TRBV6-5	TRBJ1-6	NA	CASSYSGTGGSPLHF	TGTGCCAGCAGTTATTCCGGGACAGGGGGATCACCCCTCCACTTT
TRBD1	TRBV2	TRBJ1-3	NA	CASSATSRGQGNTIYF	TGTGCCAGCAGCGCCACAAGTAGGGGGCAAGGAAACACCATATATTTT
NA	TRBV27	TRBJ1-5	NA	CASSTTGLQPQHF	TGTGCCAGCAGTACAACAGGGTTACAGCCCCAGCATTTT
NA	TRBV29-1	TRBJ1-1	NA	CSVEEGLNTEAFF	TGCAGCGTTGAGGAGGGGTTGAACACTGAAGCTTTCTTT
NA	TRBV11-3	TRBJ1-1	NA	CASSLNFGEKAFF	TGTGCCAGCAGCTTAAATTTTGGGGAGAAAGCTTTCTTT
NA	TRBV7-9	TRBJ1-1	NA	CASSLPSRGEAFF	TGTGCCAGCAGCTTACCAAGCCGCGGCGAAGCTTTCTTT
NA	TRBV5-4	TRBJ1-6	NA	CASSFSTGRSYNSPLHF	TGTGCCAGCAGCTTTTCGACAGGCCGGTCCTATAATTCACCCCTCCACTTT
NA	TRBV2	TRBJ1-1	NA	CASSPDRTNTEAFF	TGTGCCAGCAGCCCTGACAGGACGAACACTGAAGCTTTCTTT
NA	TRBV29-1	TRBJ2-1	NA	CSGQLGLNEQFF	TGCAGCGGACAACTAGGGCTGAATGAGCAGTTCTTC
TRBD1	TRBV6-5	TRBJ2-2	NA	CASSYSDRGLGELFF	TGTGCCAGCAGTTACTCGGACAGGGGGCTCGGGGAGCTGTTTTTT
NA	TRBV10-2	TRBJ1-1	NA	CASMFLSGEKGEAFF	TGCGCCAGCATGTTTCTCTCGGGGGAGAAGGGTGAAGCTTTCTTT
TRBD1	TRBV25-1	TRBJ2-7	NA	CASSEGTGDYEQYF	TGTGCCAGCAGTGAGGGGACAGGGGACTACGAGCAGTACTTC